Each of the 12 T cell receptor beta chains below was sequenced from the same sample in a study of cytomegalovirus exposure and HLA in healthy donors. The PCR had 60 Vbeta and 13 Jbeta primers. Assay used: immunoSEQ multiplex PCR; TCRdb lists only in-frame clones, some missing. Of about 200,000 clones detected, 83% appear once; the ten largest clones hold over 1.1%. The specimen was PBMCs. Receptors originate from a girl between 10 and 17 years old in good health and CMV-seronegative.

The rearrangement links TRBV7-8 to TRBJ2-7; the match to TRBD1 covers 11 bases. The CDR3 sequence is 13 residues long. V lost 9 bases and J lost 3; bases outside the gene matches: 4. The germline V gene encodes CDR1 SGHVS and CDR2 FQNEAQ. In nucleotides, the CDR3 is TGTGCCAGAGCTGGGACAGGGGGCTACGAGCAGTACTTC. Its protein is CARAGTGGYEQYF.

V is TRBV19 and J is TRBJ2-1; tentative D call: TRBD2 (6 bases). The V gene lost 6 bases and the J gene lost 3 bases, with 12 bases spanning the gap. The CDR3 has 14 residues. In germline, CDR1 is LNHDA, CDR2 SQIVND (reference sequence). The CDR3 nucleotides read TGTGCCAGTAGGGACAAGGACTACTACAATGAGCAGTTCTTC. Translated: CASRDKDYYNEQFF.

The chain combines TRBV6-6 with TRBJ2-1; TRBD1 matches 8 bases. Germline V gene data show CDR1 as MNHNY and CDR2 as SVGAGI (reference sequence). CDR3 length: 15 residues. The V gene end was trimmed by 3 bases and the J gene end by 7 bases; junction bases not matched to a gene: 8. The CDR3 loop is CASSYKQGAGNEQFF. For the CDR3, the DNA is TGTGCCAGCAGTTATAAGCAGGGGGCTGGGAATGAGCAGTTCTTC.

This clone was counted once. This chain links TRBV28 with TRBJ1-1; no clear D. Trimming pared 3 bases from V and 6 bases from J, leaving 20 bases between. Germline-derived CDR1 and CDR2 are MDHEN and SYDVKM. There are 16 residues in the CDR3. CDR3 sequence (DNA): TGTGCCAGCAGTTTGTTTTCAGGTTCTTACTTTGCTGAAGCTTTCTTT. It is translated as CASSLFSGSYFAEAFF.

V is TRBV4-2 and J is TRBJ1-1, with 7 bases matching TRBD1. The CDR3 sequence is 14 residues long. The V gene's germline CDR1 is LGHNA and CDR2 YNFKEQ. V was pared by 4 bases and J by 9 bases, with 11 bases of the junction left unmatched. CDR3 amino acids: CASSPVDRQGKAFF. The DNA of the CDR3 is TGTGCCAGCAGCCCCGTCGATCGACAGGGTAAAGCTTTCTTT.

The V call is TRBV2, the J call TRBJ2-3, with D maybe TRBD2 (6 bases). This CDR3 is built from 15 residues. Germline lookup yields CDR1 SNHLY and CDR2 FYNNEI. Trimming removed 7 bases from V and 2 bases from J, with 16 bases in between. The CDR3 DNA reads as TGTGCCAGCACGGGGGAACAGACTTCCACAGATACGCAGTATTTT. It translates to CASTGEQTSTDTQYF.

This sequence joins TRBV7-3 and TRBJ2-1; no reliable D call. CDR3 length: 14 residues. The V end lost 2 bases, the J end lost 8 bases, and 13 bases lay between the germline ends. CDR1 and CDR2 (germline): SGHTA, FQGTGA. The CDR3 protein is CASSLGGSRDEQFF. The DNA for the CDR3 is TGTGCCAGCAGCTTAGGTGGGTCTAGAGATGAGCAGTTCTTC. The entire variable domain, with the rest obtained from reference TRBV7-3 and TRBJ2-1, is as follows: GAGVSQTPSNKVTEKGKYVELRCDPISGHTALYWYRQSLGQGPEFLIYFQGTGAADDSGLPNDRFFAVRPEGSVSTLKIQRTERGDSAVYLCASSLGGSRDEQFFGPGTRLTVL.

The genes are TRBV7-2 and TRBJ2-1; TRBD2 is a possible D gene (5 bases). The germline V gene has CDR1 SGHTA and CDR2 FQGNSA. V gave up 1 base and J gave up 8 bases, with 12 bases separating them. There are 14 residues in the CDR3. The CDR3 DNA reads TGTGCCAGCAGCTTAGTGGACTCGATCCATGAGCAGTTCTTC. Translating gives CASSLVDSIHEQFF.

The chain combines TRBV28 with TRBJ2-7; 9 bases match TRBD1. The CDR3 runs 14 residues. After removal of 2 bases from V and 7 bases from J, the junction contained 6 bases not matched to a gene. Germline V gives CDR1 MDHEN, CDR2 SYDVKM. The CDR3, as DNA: TGTGCCAGCAGTTTACCTGGGACAGGGAATGAGCAGTACTTC. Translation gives CASSLPGTGNEQYF.

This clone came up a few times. CDR3 loop: CASSLGTPGTDTQYF. The DNA for the CDR3 is TGTGCCAGCAGTCTAGGGACTCCAGGCACAGATACGCAGTATTTT. The J gene is TRBJ2-3, the V gene TRBV6-6; TRBD2 is a possible D gene (6 bases). Germline values: CDR1 MNHNY, CDR2 SVGAGI (reference sequence). The CDR3 is 15 residues long. V was pared by 5 bases and J by 1 base, with 13 bases between.

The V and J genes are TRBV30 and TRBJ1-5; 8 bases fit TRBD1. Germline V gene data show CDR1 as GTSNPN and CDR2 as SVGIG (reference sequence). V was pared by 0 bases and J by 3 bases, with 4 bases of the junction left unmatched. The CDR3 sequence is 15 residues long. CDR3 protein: CAWSVGTGINQPQHF. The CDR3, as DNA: TGTGCCTGGAGTGTAGGGACAGGCATCAATCAGCCCCAGCATTTT.

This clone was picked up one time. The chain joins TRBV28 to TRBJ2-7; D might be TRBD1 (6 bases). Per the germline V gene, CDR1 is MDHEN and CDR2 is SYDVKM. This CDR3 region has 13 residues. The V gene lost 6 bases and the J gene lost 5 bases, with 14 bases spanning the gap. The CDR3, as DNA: TGTGCCAGCAGCTACCGACAGGTACACGAGCAGTACTTC. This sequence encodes CASSYRQVHEQYF.